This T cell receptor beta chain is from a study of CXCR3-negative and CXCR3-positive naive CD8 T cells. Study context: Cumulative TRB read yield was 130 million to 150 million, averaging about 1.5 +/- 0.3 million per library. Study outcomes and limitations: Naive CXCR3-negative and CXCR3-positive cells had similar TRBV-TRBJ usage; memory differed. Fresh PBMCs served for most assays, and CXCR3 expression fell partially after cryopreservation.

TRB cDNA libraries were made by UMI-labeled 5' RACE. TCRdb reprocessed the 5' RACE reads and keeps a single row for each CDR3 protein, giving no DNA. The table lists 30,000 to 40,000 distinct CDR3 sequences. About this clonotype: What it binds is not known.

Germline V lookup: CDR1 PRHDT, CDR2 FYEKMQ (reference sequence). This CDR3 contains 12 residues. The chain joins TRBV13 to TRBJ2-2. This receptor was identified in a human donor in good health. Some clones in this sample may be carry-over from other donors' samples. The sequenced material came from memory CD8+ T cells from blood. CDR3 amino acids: CASSSGPSELFF.